This TCR beta chain was documented in a study of CD8 T cells in ankylosing spondylitis. The authors made TCR beta libraries by quantitative 5'-RACE with molecular barcodes. MiXCR, run by TCRdb on the 5' RACE reads, gives a single entry per CDR3 protein. The table has some 350,000 distinct CDR3 sequences, over 12% seen once. This clonotype was counted between two and nine times. Its antigen is currently unknown. Study results and limitations: What seemed typical of ankylosing spondylitis blood was a TCR beta motif built from several highly homologous variants. According to the report, clones linked to the disease were significantly enriched in matched synovial fluid samples taken from ankylosing spondylitis patients. Certain motif variants had earlier appeared in reactive arthritis synovial fluid and blood.

The sample comprised blood, either unsorted or a sorted T cell fraction (not recorded which). The source is a male donor with ankylosing spondylitis or in good health (not recorded which).

The CDR3 nucleotides read TGTGCCAGCAGCTTAGATATGTCCCAGAACACCGGGGAGCTGTTTTTT. Amino acid sequence: CASSLDMSQNTGELFF. The chain links TRBV7-9 to TRBJ2-2; D unresolved. The CDR3 runs to 16 residues. The germline V gene encodes CDR1 SEHNR and CDR2 FQNEAQ (reference sequence). V gave up 1 base and J gave up 1 base, with 10 bases separating them. The full variable domain, rest sourced from reference TRBV7-9 and TRBJ2-2, is DTGVSQNPRHKITKRGQNVTFRCDPISEHNRLYWYRQTLGQGPEFLTYFQNEAQLEKSRLLSDRFSAERPKGSFSTLEIQRTEQGDSAMYLCASSLDMSQNTGELFFGEGSRLTVL.